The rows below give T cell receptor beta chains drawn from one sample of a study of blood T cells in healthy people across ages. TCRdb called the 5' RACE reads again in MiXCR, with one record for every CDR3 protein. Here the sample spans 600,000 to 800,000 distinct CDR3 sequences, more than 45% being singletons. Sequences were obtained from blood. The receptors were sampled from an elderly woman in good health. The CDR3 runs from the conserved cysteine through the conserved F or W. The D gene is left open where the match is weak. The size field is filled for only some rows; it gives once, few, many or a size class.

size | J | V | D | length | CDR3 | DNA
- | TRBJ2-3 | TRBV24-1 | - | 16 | CATSDATSMGADTQYF | TGTGCCACCAGTGATGCGACTAGTATGGGCGCAGATACGCAGTATTTT
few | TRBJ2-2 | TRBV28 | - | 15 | CASSFPGQLSGELFF | TGTGCCAGCAGTTTCCCCGGACAGCTTTCCGGGGAGCTGTTTTTT
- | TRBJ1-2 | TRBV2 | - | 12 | CASSRESYGYTF | TGTGCCAGCAGCAGGGAAAGCTATGGCTACACCTTC
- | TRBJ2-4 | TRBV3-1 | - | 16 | CASSLNRDWAKNIQYF | TGTGCCAGCAGCCTTAACAGGGATTGGGCCAAAAACATTCAGTACTTC
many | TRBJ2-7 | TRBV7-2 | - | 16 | CASSAGIKGEVDEQYF | TGTGCCAGCAGCGCCGGAATAAAGGGGGAAGTGGACGAGCAGTACTTC
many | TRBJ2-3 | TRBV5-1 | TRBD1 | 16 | CASSLADRAGTDTQYF | TGCGCCAGCAGCTTGGCCGACAGGGCAGGGACAGATACGCAGTATTTT
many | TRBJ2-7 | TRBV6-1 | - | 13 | CASRVGSSYEQYF | TGTGCCAGCAGAGTCGGGAGCTCCTACGAGCAGTACTTC
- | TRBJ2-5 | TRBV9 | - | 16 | CASSRGSEGPQETQYF | TGTGCCAGCAGCCGAGGTTCGGAGGGCCCCCAAGAGACCCAGTACTTC
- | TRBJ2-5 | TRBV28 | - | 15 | CASSPSGAGEETQYF | TGTGCCAGCAGTCCCTCAGGTGCCGGGGAAGAGACCCAGTACTTC
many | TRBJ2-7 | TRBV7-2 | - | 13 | CASSLDPKGEQYF | TGTGCCAGCAGCTTAGATCCCAAGGGGGAACAGTACTTC
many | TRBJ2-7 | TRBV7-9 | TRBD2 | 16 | CASSTWTSGASYEQYF | TGTGCCAGCAGCACTTGGACTAGCGGAGCCTCCTACGAGCAGTACTTC
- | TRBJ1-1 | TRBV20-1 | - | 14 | CSARDPGGGTEAFF | TGCAGTGCTAGAGATCCGGGGGGCGGAACTGAAGCTTTCTTT
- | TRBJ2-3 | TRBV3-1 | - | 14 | CASSQTASTDTQYF | TGTGCCAGCAGCCAAACAGCAAGCACAGATACGCAGTATTTT
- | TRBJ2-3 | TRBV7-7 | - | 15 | CASRPLQESTDTQYF | TGTGCCAGCAGACCCCTACAAGAAAGCACAGATACGCAGTATTTT
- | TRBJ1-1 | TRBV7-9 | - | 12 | CASRPQGQEAFF | TGTGCCAGCAGGCCTCAAGGACAAGAAGCTTTCTTT
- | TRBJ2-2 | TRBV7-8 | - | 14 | CASFRVTDTGELFF | TGTGCCAGCTTCCGGGTGACGGACACCGGGGAGCTGTTTTTT
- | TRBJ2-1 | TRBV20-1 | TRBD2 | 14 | CSALAGGYYNEQFF | TGCAGTGCTTTAGCGGGGGGCTACTACAATGAGCAGTTCTTC
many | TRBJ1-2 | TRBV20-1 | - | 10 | CSARAGGYTF | TGCAGTGCTAGAGCCGGCGGCTACACCTTC
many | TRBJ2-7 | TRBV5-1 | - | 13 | CASSLAGASREYF | TGCGCCAGCAGCTTGGCGGGTGCAAGTCGTGAGTACTTC
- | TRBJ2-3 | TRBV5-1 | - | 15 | CASSLERTYTDTQYF | TGCGCCAGCAGCTTGGAGAGGACCTACACAGATACGCAGTATTTT
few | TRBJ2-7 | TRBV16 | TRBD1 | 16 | CASSPTGLVWTYEQYF | TGTGCCAGCAGCCCGACAGGGTTGGTTTGGACCTACGAGCAGTACTTC
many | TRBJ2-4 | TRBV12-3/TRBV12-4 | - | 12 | CASSFSGYIQYF | TGTGCCAGCAGTTTTAGTGGGTACATTCAGTACTTC
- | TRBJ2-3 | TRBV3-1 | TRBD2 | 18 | CASSPGLTAGAVGDTQYF | TGTGCCAGCAGTCCAGGACTGACAGCGGGGGCCGTGGGAGATACGCAGTATTTT
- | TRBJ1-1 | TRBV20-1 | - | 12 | CSVRRGNTEAFF | TGCAGTGTACGGAGGGGGAACACTGAAGCTTTCTTT
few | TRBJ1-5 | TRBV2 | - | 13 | CASTAESDQPQHF | TGTGCCAGTACAGCAGAGTCCGATCAGCCCCAGCATTTT
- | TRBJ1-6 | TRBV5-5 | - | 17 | CASSLKWEHSYNSPLHF | TGTGCCAGCAGCTTGAAGTGGGAACATTCCTATAATTCACCCCTCCACTTT
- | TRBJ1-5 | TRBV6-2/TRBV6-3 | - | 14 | CASSDSVGNQPQHF | TGTGCCAGCAGCGACAGTGTTGGCAATCAGCCCCAGCATTTT
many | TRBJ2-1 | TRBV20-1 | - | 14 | CSAREGGSYNEQFF | TGCAGTGCTAGAGAAGGCGGCAGCTACAATGAGCAGTTCTTC
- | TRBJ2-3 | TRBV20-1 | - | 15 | CSAGGAPTSTDTQYF | TGCAGTGCTGGGGGAGCCCCTACTAGCACAGATACGCAGTATTTT
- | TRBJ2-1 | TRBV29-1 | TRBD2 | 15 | CSVDRQSGRVNEQFF | TGCAGCGTTGACAGACAAAGCGGGAGAGTGAATGAGCAGTTCTTC
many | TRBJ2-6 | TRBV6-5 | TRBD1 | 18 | CASSYNGQGNSGANVLTF | TGTGCCAGCAGTTATAATGGACAGGGGAACTCTGGGGCCAACGTCCTGACTTTC
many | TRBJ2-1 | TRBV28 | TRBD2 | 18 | CASSLSYGTSGRSNEQFF | TGTGCCAGCAGTTTATCCTATGGAACTAGCGGGAGGAGTAATGAGCAGTTCTTC
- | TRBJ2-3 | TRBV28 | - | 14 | CASSFPGGVVTQYF | TGTGCCAGCAGTTTCCCTGGGGGTGTTGTTACGCAGTATTTT
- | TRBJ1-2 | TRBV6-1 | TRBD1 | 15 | CASSENGGTADGYTF | TGTGCCAGCAGTGAAAATGGGGGGACAGCAGATGGCTACACCTTC
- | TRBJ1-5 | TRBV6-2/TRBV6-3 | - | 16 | CASSSTTAQSNQPQHF | TGTGCCAGCAGTTCAACGACAGCGCAAAGCAATCAGCCCCAGCATTTT
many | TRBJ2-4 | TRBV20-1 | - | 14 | CSARTAHEQNIQYF | TGCAGTGCTCGGACAGCCCATGAACAGAACATTCAGTACTTC
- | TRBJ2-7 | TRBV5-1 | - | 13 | CASSGDTTYEQYF | TGCGCCAGCAGCGGGGACACCACCTACGAGCAGTACTTC
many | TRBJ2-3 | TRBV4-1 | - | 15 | CASSQGPTSTDTQYF | TGCGCCAGCAGCCAAGGGCCTACTAGCACAGATACGCAGTATTTT
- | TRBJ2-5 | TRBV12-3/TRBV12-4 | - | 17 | CASSFAGPTRVQETQYF | TGTGCCAGCAGCTTCGCCGGTCCAACTAGGGTTCAAGAGACCCAGTACTTC
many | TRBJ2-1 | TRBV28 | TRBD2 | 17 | CASSFALAGPLYNEQFF | TGTGCCAGCAGTTTCGCGCTAGCGGGACCCCTCTACAATGAGCAGTTCTTC
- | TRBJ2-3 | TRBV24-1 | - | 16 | CATSDATSLGADTQYF | TGTGCCACCAGTGATGCGACTAGTCTGGGCGCAGATACGCAGTATTTT
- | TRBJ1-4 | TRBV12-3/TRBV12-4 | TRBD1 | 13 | CASGSGTDEKLFF | TGTGCCAGCGGATCCGGGACAGATGAAAAACTGTTTTTT
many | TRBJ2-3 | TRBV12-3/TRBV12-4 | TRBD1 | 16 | CASSITGGFWTDTQYF | TGTGCCAGCAGTATTACAGGGGGCTTTTGGACAGATACGCAGTATTTT
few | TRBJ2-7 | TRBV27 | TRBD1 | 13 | CASWGQGANEQYF | TGTGCCAGTTGGGGACAGGGGGCGAATGAGCAGTACTTC
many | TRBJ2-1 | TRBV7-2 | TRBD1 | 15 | CASSSRDRDVDEQFF | TGTGCCAGCAGCTCCCGGGACAGGGACGTCGATGAGCAGTTCTTC
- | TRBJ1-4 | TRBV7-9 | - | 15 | CASSFGGTTKEKLFF | TGTGCCAGCAGCTTCGGGGGGACGACTAAGGAAAAACTGTTTTTT